A single sample gave rise to the 6 T cell receptor beta chains below, sequenced in a study of shared clonotypes between healthy human individuals (dated by TCRdb to about 2020). To prepare the library, the immunoSEQ multiplex PCR assay was applied. In its TCRdb copy, this immuneACCESS table keeps in-frame sequences only and misses some clones. Where compared with another copy, unresolved V genes explain less than half of these, and the others have no known cause. This sample has hundreds of thousands of clones in its table, and more than 60% of those were observed once. The top ten clones comprise 10% of the sample. What was sequenced was memory CD4+ T cells sorted from blood. According to the study, the label for this sample's cell subset or site signals: CD45RA-negative fraction. These TCRs come from a man younger than 45 in good health.

The rearrangement uses TRBV7-6 and TRBJ1-1; D gene uncertain. CDR3 length: 14 residues. V gave up 1 base and J gave up 3 bases, with 9 bases separating them. Germline CDR1 and CDR2: SGHVS and FNYEAQ. The CDR3 spells CASSLGVLDTEAFF. CDR3 in DNA: TGTGCCAGCAGCTTAGGGGTGCTAGACACTGAAGCTTTCTTT.

Details on this clone: The same CDR3 arises from other DNA sequences in this sample as well. The chain links TRBV19 to TRBJ2-1, with 11 bases aligning to TRBD2. The CDR3 is 16 residues long. V lost 6 bases to trimming and J lost 3 bases; unmatched junction nucleotides: 7. CDR1 LNHDA and CDR2 SQIVND come from the germline V gene (reference sequence). The CDR3, as DNA: TGTGCCAGTAGCCTCTTAGCGGGAGGGATCTACAATGAGCAGTTCTTC. Translation: CASSLLAGGIYNEQFF.

CDR3 sequence: CASSIRTGVDEQYF. The CDR3 DNA reads as TGTGCCAGTAGTATTAGAACAGGGGTCGACGAGCAGTACTTC. The gene calls are TRBV19 and TRBJ2-7, with 7 bases fitting TRBD1. V gave up 3 bases and J gave up 5 bases; unmatched junction bases: 7. Looked up from germline, CDR1 is LNHDA and CDR2 is SQIVND (reference sequence). The CDR3 spans 14 residues.

This clone was seen once. This chain uses TRBV2 with TRBJ1-2; D may be TRBD1 (5 bases). Germline CDR1 is SNHLY and CDR2 is FYNNEI. V lost 8 bases and J 8 bases, leaving 18 bases between the germline ends. This CDR3 is 13 amino acids long. In nucleotides, the CDR3 is TGTGCCAGCCGCGACCAGGGTGGGAGAGGCTACACCTTC. This sequence encodes CASRDQGGRGYTF.

This clone was seen only a few times. V and J are TRBV11-2 and TRBJ1-1; no clear D. The CDR3 is 16 residues long. Between the trimmed V and J ends, which lost 3 bases and 1 base, there was a span of 15 bases. The germline gives CDR1 SGHAT, CDR2 FQNNGV. The CDR3 DNA sequence: TGTGCCAGCAGCTTGGTCCTTGGCGTAAAGAACACTGAAGCTTTCTTT. Translating it yields CASSLVLGVKNTEAFF.

The chain employs TRBV6-6 and TRBJ2-4; 7 positions agree with TRBD1. The J segment lost 10 bases and the V segment lost 2 bases, leaving 5 bases of the junction unmatched. Germline V lookup: CDR1 MNHNY, CDR2 SVGAGI (reference sequence). This CDR3 region has 13 residues. The CDR3 DNA follows: TGTGCCAGCAGTTACCCGGGACAGTGGATTCAGTACTTC. Its protein is CASSYPGQWIQYF.